This T cell receptor (beta chain) emerged from a study of T cell changes during pregnancy in multiple sclerosis. Germline V CDR1 and CDR2: SGHTA, FQGNSA. CDR3 length equals 16 residues. V lost 1 base and J 1 base, leaving 12 bases between the germline ends. The data were produced by immunoSEQ multiplex PCR, yet TCRdb's version contains in-frame clones alone and is incomplete. The sample carries more than 35,000 clones, 88% recorded once. The source is a female donor with multiple sclerosis, enrolled in a pregnancy study. Sequenced here: CD4+ T cells from peripheral blood mononuclear cells, sampled in the first trimester of pregnancy. The chain recombines TRBV7-2 with TRBJ2-3; D possibly corresponds to TRBD1 (6 bases). CDR3 protein: CASSLEPGGRTDTQYF. DNA of the CDR3: TGTGCCAGCAGCTTAGAACCTGGGGGCCGCACAGATACGCAGTATTTT. Based on the CDR3 plus reference TRBV7-2 and TRBJ2-3, the full variable domain is GAGVSQSPSNKVTEKGKDVELRCDPISGHTALYWYRQSLGQGLEFLIYFQGNSAPDKSGLPSDRFSAERTGGSVSTLTIQRTQQEDSAVYLCASSLEPGGRTDTQYFGPGTRLTVL.